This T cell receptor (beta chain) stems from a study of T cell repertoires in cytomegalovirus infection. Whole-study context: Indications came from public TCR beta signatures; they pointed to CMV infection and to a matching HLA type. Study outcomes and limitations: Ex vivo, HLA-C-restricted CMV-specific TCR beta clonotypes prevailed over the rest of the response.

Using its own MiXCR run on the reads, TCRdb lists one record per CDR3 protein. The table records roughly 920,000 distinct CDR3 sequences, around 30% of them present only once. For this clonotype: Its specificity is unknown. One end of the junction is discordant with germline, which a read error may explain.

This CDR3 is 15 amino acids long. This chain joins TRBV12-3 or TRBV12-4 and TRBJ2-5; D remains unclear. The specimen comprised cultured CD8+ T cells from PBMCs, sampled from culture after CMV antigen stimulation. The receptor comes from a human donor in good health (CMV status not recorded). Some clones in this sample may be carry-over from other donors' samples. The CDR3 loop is CVSSPPHLGQETQYF. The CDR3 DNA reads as TGTGTCAGCAGCCCTCCTCACCTAGGCCAAGAGACCCAGTACTTC.